This TCR beta chain was documented in a study of blood T cell repertoires in COVID-19. Participants, about 18 to 90 years old, spanned 25 or so US areas. In the original analysis: Estimation of nucleated cell counts relied on the amplification of reference gene primers. The repertoire was sequenced with immunoSEQ multiplex PCR; TCRdb's copy has only in-frame clones and lacks some. V and J calls and clone size are copied from that table; D and trimming were computed from the DNA. The data contain roughly 170,000 clones, approximately 80% of them singletons. The CDR3 runs to 14 residues. Germline CDR1 reads SGHRS; CDR2 reads YFSETQ. Trimming cost V 0 bases and J 9 bases, with 10 bases left between them.

The chain recombines TRBV5-1 with TRBJ1-6; D is ambiguous. This receptor was identified in a woman in her 50s who had recovered from COVID-19. Input material: PBMCs or T cells enriched from blood (not recorded which). This CDR3 reads CASSLEFGFSPLHF. CDR3 sequence (DNA): TGCGCCAGCAGCTTGGAATTCGGGTTTTCACCCCTCCACTTT.